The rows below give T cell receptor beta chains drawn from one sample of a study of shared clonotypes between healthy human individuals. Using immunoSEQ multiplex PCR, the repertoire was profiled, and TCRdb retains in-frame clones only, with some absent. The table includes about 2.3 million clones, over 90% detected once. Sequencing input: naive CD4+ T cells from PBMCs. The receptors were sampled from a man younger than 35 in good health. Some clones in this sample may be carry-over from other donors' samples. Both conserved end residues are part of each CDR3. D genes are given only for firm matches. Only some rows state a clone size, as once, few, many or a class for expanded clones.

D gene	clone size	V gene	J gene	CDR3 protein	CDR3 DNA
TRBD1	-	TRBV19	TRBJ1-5	CASRGQGHQPQHF	TGTGCCAGTAGAGGACAGGGGCATCAGCCCCAGCATTTT
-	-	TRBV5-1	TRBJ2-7	CASSTEGYEQYF	TGCGCCAGCAGCACCGAGGGATACGAGCAGTACTTC
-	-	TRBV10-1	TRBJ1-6	CASSVVSSYNSPLHF	TGCGCCAGCAGTGTGGTCAGCTCCTATAATTCACCCCTCCACTTT
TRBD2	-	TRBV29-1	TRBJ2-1	CSVSTSGSLNEQFF	TGCAGCGTTTCGACTAGCGGGAGTCTCAATGAGCAGTTCTTC
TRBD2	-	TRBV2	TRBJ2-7	CASKYGGDEQYF	TGTGCCAGCAAATACGGGGGGGACGAGCAGTACTTC
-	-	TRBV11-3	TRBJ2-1	CASSLGRTEYNEQFF	TGTGCCAGCAGCTTAGGACGGACAGAATACAATGAGCAGTTCTTC
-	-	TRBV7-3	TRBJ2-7	CASSPEGGGHYEQYF	TGTGCCAGCAGCCCCGAGGGTGGGGGGCACTACGAGCAGTACTTC
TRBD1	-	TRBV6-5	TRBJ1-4	CASSVDRVGEKLFF	TGTGCCAGCAGTGTGGACAGGGTCGGGGAAAAACTGTTTTTT
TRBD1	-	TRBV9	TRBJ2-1	CASSPRDRGALREQFF	TGTGCCAGCAGCCCCCGGGACAGGGGAGCCTTGCGTGAGCAGTTCTTC
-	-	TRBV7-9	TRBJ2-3	CASSLDRATDTQYF	TGTGCCAGCAGCTTAGACAGGGCCACAGATACGCAGTATTTT
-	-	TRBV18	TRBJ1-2	CASSPAFGAYGYTF	TGTGCCAGCTCACCAGCCTTCGGGGCGTATGGCTACACCTTC
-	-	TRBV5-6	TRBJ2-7	CASSLTPPRIAYEQYF	TGTGCCAGCAGCTTGACCCCCCCGCGAATCGCCTACGAGCAGTACTTC
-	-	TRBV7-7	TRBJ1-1	CASSKEGGTEAFF	TGTGCCAGCAGCAAAGAGGGGGGGACTGAAGCTTTCTTT
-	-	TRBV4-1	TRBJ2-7	CASSHAPGLAYEQYF	TGCGCCAGCAGCCATGCACCGGGACTGGCCTACGAGCAGTACTTC
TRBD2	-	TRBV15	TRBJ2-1	CATSRDLTSGNEQFF	TGTGCCACCAGCAGAGACCTGACTAGCGGGAATGAGCAGTTCTTC
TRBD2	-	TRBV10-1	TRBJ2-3	CASSEGASGHEYF	TGCGCCAGCAGTGAAGGGGCTAGCGGCCACGAGTATTTT
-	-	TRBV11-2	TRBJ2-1	CASSAGTRSSYNEQFF	TGTGCCAGCAGCGCCGGGACGCGGAGCTCCTACAATGAGCAGTTCTTC
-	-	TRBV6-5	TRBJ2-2	CASSYSTRVNTGELFF	TGTGCCAGCAGTTACTCGACCAGGGTGAACACCGGGGAGCTGTTTTTT
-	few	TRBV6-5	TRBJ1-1	CASSSRASGTEAFF	TGTGCCAGCAGTTCGCGAGCCAGTGGGACTGAAGCTTTCTTT
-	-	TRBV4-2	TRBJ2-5	CASSQGRQETQYF	TGTGCCAGCAGCCAAGGAAGGCAAGAGACCCAGTACTTC
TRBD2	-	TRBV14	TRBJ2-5	CASSHPGGRQETQYF	TGTGCCAGCAGCCATCCGGGAGGGCGCCAAGAGACCCAGTACTTC
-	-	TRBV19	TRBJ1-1	CASGLRGPSTEAFF	TGTGCCAGTGGCCTCAGGGGCCCCAGTACTGAAGCTTTCTTT
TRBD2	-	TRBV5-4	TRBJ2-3	CASSQGLAGGRGTDTQYF	TGTGCCAGCAGCCAGGGACTAGCGGGAGGGCGGGGCACAGATACGCAGTATTTT
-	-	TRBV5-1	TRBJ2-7	CASSSAGGSREQYF	TGCGCCAGCAGCTCGGCAGGGGGGTCCCGCGAGCAGTACTTC
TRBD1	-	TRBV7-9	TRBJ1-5	CASSSGGGQPQHF	TGTGCCAGCAGCTCAGGGGGCGGGCAGCCCCAGCATTTT
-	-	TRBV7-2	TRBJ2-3	CASTSSRASTDTQYF	TGTGCCAGCACCTCCAGTAGGGCTAGCACAGATACGCAGTATTTT
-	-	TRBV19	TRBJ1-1	CASSMQGVYTEAFF	TGTGCCAGTAGTATGCAGGGAGTGTACACTGAAGCTTTCTTT
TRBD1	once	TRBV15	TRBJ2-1	CATSQGADEQFF	TGTGCCACCAGTCAGGGGGCTGATGAGCAGTTCTTC
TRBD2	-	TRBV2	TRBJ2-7	CASSVGVAGAAYEQYF	TGTGCCAGCAGTGTAGGGGTAGCGGGAGCCGCATACGAGCAGTACTTC
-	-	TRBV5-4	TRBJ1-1	CASSLEGIPTEAFF	TGTGCCAGCAGCTTGGAAGGGATTCCCACTGAAGCTTTCTTT
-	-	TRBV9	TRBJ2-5	CASSTPREGETQYF	TGTGCCAGCAGCACCCCTCGAGAGGGAGAGACCCAGTACTTC
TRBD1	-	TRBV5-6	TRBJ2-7	CASSLKKDRVWAYEQYF	TGTGCCAGCAGCTTGAAAAAGGACAGGGTCTGGGCCTACGAGCAGTACTTC